A selection of T cell receptor beta chains follows, all from one sample in a study of cytomegalovirus exposure and HLA in healthy donors. Using immunoSEQ multiplex PCR, the repertoire was profiled, and TCRdb retains in-frame clones only, with some absent. Among about 82,000 clones listed, around 10% were seen once. Sample: PBMCs. The receptors were gathered from a man between 60 and 70 years old in good health and CMV-seropositive. Each CDR3 is given with its conserved first and last residue. A D gene is named only where the DNA matches it firmly. Some rows have no size entry. The others give once, few or many, or a class for an expanded clone.

CDR3: CASSPGGESYGYTF; DNA: TGTGCCAGCAGTCCTGGGGGGGAGTCCTATGGCTACACCTTC; J: TRBJ1-2; D: -; V: TRBV6-1; size: -; length: 14
CDR3: CAITDGGNYGYTF; DNA: TGTGCCATCACCGACGGGGGAAACTATGGCTACACCTTC; J: TRBJ1-2; D: -; V: TRBV10-3; size: -; length: 13
CDR3: CASSLSGDEQYF; DNA: TGCGCCAGCAGCTTGTCGGGGGACGAGCAGTACTTC; J: TRBJ2-7; D: -; V: TRBV5-1; size: -; length: 12
CDR3: CASSFPGRDTEAFF; DNA: TGTGCCAGTAGTTTCCCGGGCAGGGACACTGAAGCTTTCTTT; J: TRBJ1-1; D: -; V: TRBV19; size: few; length: 14
CDR3: CASRQGTADTGELFF; DNA: TGTGCCAGCAGGCAGGGGACAGCGGACACCGGGGAGCTGTTTTTT; J: TRBJ2-2; D: TRBD1; V: TRBV6-5; size: -; length: 15
CDR3: CASSGQGYEKLFF; DNA: TGTGCCAGCAGTGGCCAGGGATACGAAAAACTGTTTTTT; J: TRBJ1-4; D: -; V: TRBV2; size: many; length: 13
CDR3: CASSEQGHDYGYTF; DNA: TGTGCCAGCAGTGAACAGGGGCACGACTATGGCTACACCTTC; J: TRBJ1-2; D: -; V: TRBV25-1; size: -; length: 14
CDR3: CASSTSGQGINREKLFF; DNA: TGTGCCAGTAGTACCTCCGGACAGGGGATCAATCGGGAAAAACTGTTTTTT; J: TRBJ1-4; D: TRBD1; V: TRBV19; size: few; length: 17
CDR3: CASLGAGAVQPQHF; DNA: TGTGCCAGCCTGGGGGCCGGGGCGGTTCAGCCCCAGCATTTT; J: TRBJ1-5; D: -; V: TRBV28; size: -; length: 14
CDR3: CASGGGEVGEQYF; DNA: TGTGCCAGCGGCGGGGGGGAGGTGGGCGAGCAGTACTTC; J: TRBJ2-7; D: TRBD2; V: TRBV5-5; size: -; length: 13
CDR3: CASSSVIETQYF; DNA: TGTGCCAGCAGCTCGGTAATAGAGACCCAGTACTTC; J: TRBJ2-5; D: -; V: TRBV5-4; size: few; length: 12
CDR3: CASSNKPGETQYF; DNA: TGTGCCAGCAGCAACAAGCCGGGGGAGACCCAGTACTTC; J: TRBJ2-5; D: -; V: TRBV7-3; size: few; length: 13
CDR3: CASRPGIAGELFF; DNA: TGTGCCAGCAGGCCAGGGATTGCCGGGGAGCTGTTTTTT; J: TRBJ2-2; D: -; V: TRBV6-1; size: -; length: 13
CDR3: CASSLDLAGTLATDTQYF; DNA: TGTGCCAGCAGCTTAGACCTAGCGGGTACCCTAGCCACAGATACGCAGTATTTT; J: TRBJ2-3; D: TRBD2; V: TRBV13; size: -; length: 18
CDR3: CAISGAEMETQYF; DNA: TGTGCCATCAGTGGGGCCGAGATGGAGACCCAGTACTTC; J: TRBJ2-5; D: -; V: TRBV10-3; size: -; length: 13
CDR3: CASSFASSKETQYF; DNA: TGCGCCAGCAGCTTCGCTAGCAGTAAAGAGACCCAGTACTTC; J: TRBJ2-5; D: -; V: TRBV5-1; size: few; length: 14
CDR3: CASSLSGTGAETQYF; DNA: TGCGCCAGCAGCTTGAGTGGGACAGGGGCAGAGACCCAGTACTTC; J: TRBJ2-5; D: TRBD1; V: TRBV5-1; size: -; length: 15
CDR3: CAWRVPGETQYF; DNA: TGTGCCTGGAGAGTCCCGGGGGAGACCCAGTACTTC; J: TRBJ2-5; D: -; V: TRBV30; size: few; length: 12
CDR3: CASSIERGPNQPQHF; DNA: TGTGCCAGTAGTATAGAGCGAGGGCCCAATCAGCCCCAGCATTTT; J: TRBJ1-5; D: -; V: TRBV19; size: -; length: 15
CDR3: CASSAGTAAAGNTIYF; DNA: TGTGCCAGCAGCGCCGGGACTGCCGCGGCCGGAAACACCATATATTTT; J: TRBJ1-3; D: -; V: TRBV9; size: few; length: 16
CDR3: CSVDVEGGMNTEAFF; DNA: TGCAGCGTTGACGTAGAGGGGGGGATGAACACTGAAGCTTTCTTT; J: TRBJ1-1; D: -; V: TRBV29-1; size: -; length: 15
CDR3: CASSQITTDTQYF; DNA: TGTGCCAGCAGCCAAATAACTACAGATACGCAGTATTTT; J: TRBJ2-3; D: -; V: TRBV5-5; size: -; length: 13
CDR3: CASSLAAGVEQETQYF; DNA: TGCGCCAGCAGCTTGGCAGCAGGGGTCGAGCAAGAGACCCAGTACTTC; J: TRBJ2-5; D: -; V: TRBV5-1; size: few; length: 16
CDR3: CASSERTGNSQPQHF; DNA: TGTGCCAGCAGTGAAAGGACAGGGAACAGTCAGCCCCAGCATTTT; J: TRBJ1-5; D: TRBD1; V: TRBV2; size: medium-sized; length: 15
CDR3: CASSPTYGGANTGELFF; DNA: TGTGCCAGCTCACCTACCTATGGGGGCGCGAACACCGGGGAGCTGTTTTTT; J: TRBJ2-2; D: -; V: TRBV18; size: few; length: 17
CDR3: CAWWRRGTNYGYTF; DNA: TGTGCCTGGTGGAGAAGGGGGACTAACTATGGCTACACCTTC; J: TRBJ1-2; D: -; V: TRBV30; size: few; length: 14
CDR3: CASVPGPNTEAFF; DNA: TGTGCCAGCGTCCCGGGTCCCAACACTGAAGCTTTCTTT; J: TRBJ1-1; D: -; V: TRBV11-2; size: few; length: 13
CDR3: CASSPGTGSSEYGYTF; DNA: TGTGCCAGCAGCCCCGGGACAGGCTCTTCGGAGTATGGCTACACCTTC; J: TRBJ1-2; D: TRBD1; V: TRBV6-6; size: -; length: 16
CDR3: CASSLGGADQPQHF; DNA: TGCGCCAGCAGCTTGGGCGGGGCAGATCAGCCCCAGCATTTT; J: TRBJ1-5; D: -; V: TRBV5-1; size: -; length: 14
CDR3: CASSPRGGSGANVLTF; DNA: TGTGCCAGCAGCCCTAGGGGGGGATCTGGGGCCAACGTCCTGACTTTC; J: TRBJ2-6; D: -; V: TRBV7-2; size: -; length: 16
CDR3: CASSTLDRGIGSNQPQHF; DNA: TGTGCCAGTAGTACCCTGGACAGGGGAATTGGGAGCAATCAGCCCCAGCATTTT; J: TRBJ1-5; D: TRBD1; V: TRBV19; size: few; length: 18
CDR3: CASSSYRSREYF; DNA: TGTGCCAGCAGTTCATACCGGTCCCGGGAGTACTTC; J: TRBJ2-7; D: -; V: TRBV28; size: few; length: 12
CDR3: CASGLARENTEAFF; DNA: TGTGCTAGTGGTTTGGCCAGGGAGAACACTGAAGCTTTCTTT; J: TRBJ1-1; D: -; V: TRBV12-5; size: -; length: 14
CDR3: CASSVAMLARPRLDTGELFF; DNA: TGTGCCAGCAGCGTAGCTATGCTAGCGAGACCTAGGCTTGACACCGGGGAGCTGTTTTTT; J: TRBJ2-2; D: -; V: TRBV9; size: few; length: 20
CDR3: CASSLAQGGDYTF; DNA: TGTGCTAGCAGCTTAGCCCAGGGGGGCGACTACACCTTC; J: TRBJ1-2; D: TRBD1; V: TRBV7-7; size: -; length: 13
CDR3: CASSLGEGRYEQYF; DNA: TGTGCCAGCAGCTTGGGGGAGGGCCGCTACGAGCAGTACTTC; J: TRBJ2-7; D: TRBD2; V: TRBV5-8; size: -; length: 14
CDR3: CASSPLGGSSYEQYF; DNA: TGTGCCAGCAGCCCCCTTGGCGGGAGCTCCTACGAGCAGTACTTC; J: TRBJ2-7; D: TRBD2; V: TRBV6-5; size: -; length: 15
CDR3: CAWSGLAGGILRTDMQYF; DNA: TGTGCCTGGAGTGGACTAGCGGGAGGCATTTTACGCACAGATATGCAGTATTTT; J: TRBJ2-3; D: TRBD2; V: TRBV30; size: few; length: 18
CDR3: CASSRELDRGTDTQYF; DNA: TGTGCCAGTAGTCGGGAGCTGGACAGGGGCACAGATACGCAGTATTTT; J: TRBJ2-3; D: TRBD1; V: TRBV19; size: -; length: 16
CDR3: CASSFQGGNEKLFF; DNA: TGTGCCAGCAGTTTTCAGGGTGGGAATGAAAAACTGTTTTTT; J: TRBJ1-4; D: -; V: TRBV27; size: -; length: 14
CDR3: CASSLTGVMNTEAFF; DNA: TGTGCCAGCAGTCTTACAGGGGTCATGAACACTGAAGCTTTCTTT; J: TRBJ1-1; D: TRBD1; V: TRBV28; size: few; length: 15
CDR3: CASSFGLSGLFYEQYF; DNA: TGTGCCAGCAGCTTCGGTTTAAGCGGCCTTTTTTACGAGCAGTACTTC; J: TRBJ2-7; D: -; V: TRBV5-6; size: few; length: 16
CDR3: CASSPSQGWAEAFF; DNA: TGCGCCAGCAGCCCTTCACAGGGATGGGCTGAAGCTTTCTTT; J: TRBJ1-1; D: -; V: TRBV4-1; size: -; length: 14
CDR3: CASSSRASTDTQYF; DNA: TGTGCCAGCAGTTCGAGAGCTAGCACAGATACGCAGTATTTT; J: TRBJ2-3; D: -; V: TRBV6-6; size: few; length: 14
CDR3: CSVERGNGNTEAFF; DNA: TGCAGCGTTGAGAGGGGGAACGGGAACACTGAAGCTTTCTTT; J: TRBJ1-1; D: -; V: TRBV29-1; size: few; length: 14
CDR3: CASSWETGSNTEAFF; DNA: TGCGCCAGCAGCTGGGAGACAGGGTCAAACACTGAAGCTTTCTTT; J: TRBJ1-1; D: TRBD1; V: TRBV5-1; size: -; length: 15
CDR3: CASSDSSRGTEAFF; DNA: TGTGCCAGCAGTGACTCATCCAGGGGGACTGAAGCTTTCTTT; J: TRBJ1-1; D: TRBD1; V: TRBV6-4; size: few; length: 14
CDR3: CASSPREDDTGELFF; DNA: TGCGCCAGCAGCCCCCGGGAAGACGACACCGGGGAGCTGTTTTTT; J: TRBJ2-2; D: -; V: TRBV5-1; size: -; length: 15
CDR3: CASSGGTYQETQYF; DNA: TGTGCCAGTTCCGGGGGGACTTACCAAGAGACCCAGTACTTC; J: TRBJ2-5; D: TRBD2; V: TRBV19; size: few; length: 14
CDR3: CASSEGTTTNEKLFF; DNA: TGCGCCAGCAGTGAGGGGACAACAACTAATGAAAAACTGTTTTTT; J: TRBJ1-4; D: -; V: TRBV10-2; size: few; length: 15
CDR3: CASSSRQETQYF; DNA: TGTGCCAGCTCATCGCGCCAAGAGACCCAGTACTTC; J: TRBJ2-5; D: -; V: TRBV18; size: few; length: 12
CDR3: CASSLGIGGFNQPQHF; DNA: TGTGCCAGCAGCCTAGGGATCGGGGGGTTCAATCAGCCCCAGCATTTT; J: TRBJ1-5; D: -; V: TRBV28; size: -; length: 16
CDR3: CASSLAGTKTDTQYF; DNA: TGTGCCAGCAGCTTAGCTGGCACTAAGACAGATACGCAGTATTTT; J: TRBJ2-3; D: -; V: TRBV7-6; size: few; length: 15
CDR3: CASSGGGRGKAFF; DNA: TGTGCCAGCAGCGGCGGAGGGCGAGGGAAAGCTTTCTTT; J: TRBJ1-1; D: -; V: TRBV5-6; size: -; length: 13
CDR3: CASSSPAGGGDTEAFF; DNA: TGTGCCAGCAGTTCCCCGGCAGGGGGCGGAGACACTGAAGCTTTCTTT; J: TRBJ1-1; D: TRBD1; V: TRBV27; size: few; length: 16
CDR3: CAISELREGGNTIYF; DNA: TGTGCCATCAGTGAACTCAGGGAAGGTGGAAACACCATATATTTT; J: TRBJ1-3; D: -; V: TRBV10-3; size: few; length: 15
CDR3: CASSAGQGATGANVLTF; DNA: TGTGCCAGCAGCGCCGGACAGGGGGCTACAGGGGCCAACGTCCTGACTTTC; J: TRBJ2-6; D: TRBD1; V: TRBV7-2; size: few; length: 17
CDR3: CATELTGVATEAFF; DNA: TGTGCCACCGAATTAACAGGGGTGGCGACTGAAGCTTTCTTT; J: TRBJ1-1; D: TRBD1; V: TRBV28; size: -; length: 14